The next 22 T cell receptor beta chains were all read from a single sample in a study of identical twins. TCRdb fed the 5' RACE reads into MiXCR, producing one record per CDR3 protein. This table holds approximately 410,000 distinct CDR3 sequences, approximately 17% found once. Sequencing used naive T cells sorted from blood. The source of these receptors is a man in his fifties in good health.

The V and J genes are TRBV5-1 and TRBJ1-1; D gene uncertain. The V gene's germline CDR1 is SGHRS and CDR2 YFSETQ. The CDR3 is 14 residues long. V lost 7 bases and J lost 0, with 13 bases in between. The CDR3 nucleotides read TGCGCCAGCTTCGAATTCCCCATGAACACTGAAGCTTTCTTT. It codes for CASFEFPMNTEAFF.

The chain has TRBV27 and TRBJ2-7, with D possibly being TRBD2 (6 bases). Germline assignment: CDR1 MNHEY and CDR2 SMNVEV (reference sequence). The germline V and J ends were trimmed by 5 bases and 5 bases, with 19 bases remaining between them. The CDR3 covers 15 residues. This CDR3 is CASSPSGRGANEQYF. The CDR3, as DNA: TGTGCCAGCAGTCCCTCCGGGAGAGGGGCAAACGAGCAGTACTTC.

This clonotype has at least ten counts. The genes are TRBV2 and TRBJ2-7, with 8 positions matching TRBD1. V lost 7 bases and J lost 1; bases outside the gene matches: 12. The CDR3 sequence is 16 residues long. Germline V gene data show CDR1 as SNHLY and CDR2 as FYNNEI. The CDR3: CASNSPGQDFSYEQYF. CDR3 DNA sequence: TGTGCCAGCAACTCTCCGGGACAGGACTTTTCCTACGAGCAGTACTTC.

This clonotype has a handful of counts. A much bigger clone sits one base away, suggesting this may be a read error. The genes are TRBV2 and TRBJ2-7; the match to TRBD1 covers 7 bases. CDR1 is SNHLY, CDR2 FYNNEI, per germline. The CDR3 contains 13 residues. The CDR3 DNA reads TGTGCCAGCAGCGACAGGGCCTCCTCCGAGCAGTACTTC. Translating it yields CASSDRASSEQYF.

Only a few counts were recorded for this clonotype. This rearrangement joins TRBV5-1 to TRBJ2-6; possible D gene TRBD1, 6 bases. CDR1 is SGHRS and CDR2 is YFSETQ in the germline V gene. CDR3 size: 17 residues. Trimming pared 0 bases from V and 0 bases from J, leaving 10 bases between. DNA for the CDR3: TGCGCCAGCAGCTTGGCGGGACAAGTCTCTGGGGCCAACGTCCTGACTTTC. Amino acids: CASSLAGQVSGANVLTF.

This clonotype was recorded many times. The rearrangement uses TRBV25-1 and TRBJ2-1; TRBD2 is a possible D gene (5 bases). V gave up 4 bases and J gave up 9 bases, with 16 bases separating them. CDR1 and CDR2 (germline): MGHDK, SYGVNS. The CDR3 has 14 residues. DNA of the CDR3: TGTGCCAGCAGTGGTGATATGAGGAGGAGTGAGCAGTTCTTC. It codes for CASSGDMRRSEQFF.

The chain carries TRBV5-1 and TRBJ2-7; 7 bases line up with TRBD2. This CDR3 contains 16 residues. Germline V gives CDR1 SGHRS, CDR2 YFSETQ. V was pared by 4 bases and J by 2 bases, with 12 bases of the junction left unmatched. The CDR3 spells CASSLWGGRQAYEQYF. In nucleotides, the CDR3 is TGCGCCAGCAGCCTCTGGGGAGGGCGGCAGGCCTACGAGCAGTACTTC.

The chain carries TRBV15 and TRBJ2-2; TRBD1 is a possible D gene (5 bases). CDR3 length: 17 amino acids. V lost 0 bases, J lost 4 bases, and 15 bases lay in between. CDR1 and CDR2 (germline): LNHNV, YYDKDF (reference sequence). CDR3 nucleotides: TGTGCCACCAGCAGAGATCGGGCAGGGTGGGGCACCGGGGAGCTGTTTTTT. Translating it yields CATSRDRAGWGTGELFF.

The rearrangement joins TRBV5-1 to TRBJ1-1; 7 nucleotides line up with TRBD1. The germline gives CDR1 SGHRS, CDR2 YFSETQ. Trimming removed 0 bases from V and 0 bases from J; junction bases left unmatched: 5. CDR3 length: 16 amino acids. The CDR3 loop reads CASSLEGANMNTEAFF. CDR3 DNA: TGCGCCAGCAGCTTGGAGGGGGCAAACATGAACACTGAAGCTTTCTTT.

The chain carries TRBV5-1 and TRBJ2-7; 11 bases are shared with TRBD1. V lost 4 bases to trimming and J lost 0 bases; unmatched junction nucleotides: 6. The CDR3 spans 16 residues. In germline, CDR1 is SGHRS, CDR2 YFSETQ. DNA of the CDR3: TGCGCCAGCAGCAAGGCCGGGACAGGGGGCTCCTACGAGCAGTACTTC. This encodes CASSKAGTGGSYEQYF.

This clonotype was counted at least ten times. The CDR3 nucleotides are TGTGCCAGCAGCTCTCTAGCGATCGAGCAGTACTTC. The encoded protein is CASSSLAIEQYF. V is TRBV6-2 or TRBV6-3 and J is TRBJ2-7; tentative D call: TRBD2 (6 bases). Germline CDR1 reads MNHEY; CDR2 reads SVGEGT. This CDR3 spans 12 amino acids. The ends were cut back, 6 bases at V and 6 bases at J, with 12 bases in the middle.

This chain connects TRBV5-5 to TRBJ2-7, with D uncertain. Germline lookup yields CDR1 SGHKS and CDR2 YYEKEE (reference sequence). The CDR3 totals 13 residues. The V and J ends lost 0 bases and 6 bases respectively, with 10 bases between them. CDR3 nucleotides: TGTGCCAGCAGCTTGGGTAGGATAGCCGAGCAGTACTTC. Translated: CASSLGRIAEQYF.

This clonotype was seen more than once but under ten times. The chain employs TRBV19 and TRBJ2-5, with a possible D match to TRBD2 (6 bases). CDR3 length: 15 amino acids. Germline loops: CDR1 LNHDA, CDR2 SQIVND (reference sequence). With 5 bases removed from V and 4 bases from J, the gap between germline ends came to 17 bases. CDR3 sequence reads: CASSPPGRFPETQYF. The CDR3, as DNA: TGTGCCAGTAGTCCCCCTGGGAGGTTTCCAGAGACCCAGTACTTC.

This clonotype turned up a few times. V gene TRBV12-3 or TRBV12-4 combines with J gene TRBJ1-5; 10 bases agree with TRBD1. V was clipped by 6 bases and J by 2 bases; unmatched bases: 4. This CDR3 spans 15 amino acids. CDR3 in amino acids: CASRGTGEGNQPQHF. The CDR3 DNA follows: TGTGCCAGCAGAGGGACAGGGGAGGGCAATCAGCCCCAGCATTTT.

This clonotype was seen more than once but under ten times. The V and J genes are TRBV13 and TRBJ2-5, with 7 positions matching TRBD2. After removal of 5 bases from V and 5 bases from J, the junction contained 8 bases not matched to a gene. This CDR3 has 14 amino acids. CDR1 and CDR2 from the germline V gene are PRHDT and FYEKMQ (reference sequence). CDR3 protein: CASSPRTSGETQYF. The CDR3 DNA reads as TGTGCCAGCAGCCCCCGGACTAGTGGGGAGACCCAGTACTTC.

Many counts were recorded for this clonotype. The V call is TRBV12-3 or TRBV12-4, the J call TRBJ2-7; maybe TRBD1 (5 bases). The ends were cut back, 5 bases at V and 2 bases at J, with 10 bases in the middle. The CDR3 runs to 13 residues. CDR3 residues: CASSVQVTYEQYF. The CDR3 DNA follows: TGTGCCAGCAGTGTACAGGTTACCTACGAGCAGTACTTC.

There are a few counts of this clonotype. The J gene is TRBJ2-7, the V gene TRBV14, with 8 positions matching TRBD2. This CDR3 is built from 12 residues. CDR1 and CDR2 from the germline V gene are SGHDN and FVKESK. With 6 bases clipped from V and 12 bases from J, the junction kept 10 bases outside the gene matches. The CDR3 DNA reads as TGTGCCAGCAGTCAGGCGGGGGGCGCATGGTACTTC. The encoded protein is CASSQAGGAWYF.

This clonotype was picked up many times. V and J are TRBV7-3 and TRBJ2-3; no reliable D call. Deletions cut 6 bases from V and 0 bases from J, with 7 bases between. The CDR3 spans 13 residues. Germline V gene lookup returns CDR1 SGHTA and CDR2 FQGTGA. This chain's CDR3 is CASRRISTDTQYF. DNA for the CDR3: TGTGCCAGCAGGCGGATTAGCACAGATACGCAGTATTTT.

The chain's CDR3 is CASSLYWDAEQFF. The CDR3 coding sequence is TGTGCCAGCAGTTTATACTGGGACGCTGAGCAGTTCTTC. This chain connects TRBV27 to TRBJ2-1; D is perhaps TRBD1 or TRBD2 (5 bases each). The length of the CDR3 is 13 residues. V was cut by 1 base and J by 9 bases, with 10 bases left in between. The germline V gene encodes CDR1 MNHEY and CDR2 SMNVEV (reference sequence).

The V and J genes are TRBV7-9 and TRBJ2-5, with 10 bases aligning to TRBD1. Per germline, CDR1 SEHNR and CDR2 FQNEAQ (reference sequence). The V and J ends lost 5 bases and 4 bases, in that order; junction bases with no gene match: 10. This CDR3 is 16 amino acids long. The CDR3 DNA sequence: TGTGCCAGCAGCACCCCATGGGGACAGGGGTTAGAGACCCAGTACTTC. Amino acid sequence: CASSTPWGQGLETQYF.

This clonotype has a handful of counts. The chain links TRBV2 to TRBJ2-5, with D perhaps matching TRBD2 (6 bases). The germline V and J ends were trimmed by 3 bases and 4 bases, with 15 bases remaining between them. Germline V CDR1 and CDR2: SNHLY, FYNNEI. The CDR3 is 15 amino acids. The CDR3 nucleotides are TGTGCCAGCAGTGAGGCCCGGGGGTTTGCAGAGACCCAGTACTTC. Translated, it gives CASSEARGFAETQYF.

This clonotype was seen many times. This chain joins TRBV20-1 and TRBJ2-3; 11 positions agree with TRBD1. Germline V lookup: CDR1 DFQATT, CDR2 SNEGSKA (reference sequence). The CDR3 contains 15 residues. Germline trimming cut 2 bases from V and 6 bases from J; bases unmatched to any gene: 7. The CDR3 loop reads CSARSMDRGPDTQYF. CDR3 in DNA: TGCAGTGCTAGATCCATGGACAGGGGGCCGGATACGCAGTATTTT.